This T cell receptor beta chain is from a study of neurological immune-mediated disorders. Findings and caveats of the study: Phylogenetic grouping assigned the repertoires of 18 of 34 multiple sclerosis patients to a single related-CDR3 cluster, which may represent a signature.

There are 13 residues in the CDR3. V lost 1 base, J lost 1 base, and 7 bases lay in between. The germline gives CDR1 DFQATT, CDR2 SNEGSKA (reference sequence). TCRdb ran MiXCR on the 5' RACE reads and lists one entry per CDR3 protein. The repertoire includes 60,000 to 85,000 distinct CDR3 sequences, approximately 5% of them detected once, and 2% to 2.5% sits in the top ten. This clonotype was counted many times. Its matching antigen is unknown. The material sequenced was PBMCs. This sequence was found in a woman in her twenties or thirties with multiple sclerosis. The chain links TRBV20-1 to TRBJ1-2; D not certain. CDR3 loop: CSARGQLNYGYTF. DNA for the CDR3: TGCAGTGCTAGAGGGCAGCTTAACTATGGCTACACCTTC.